This T cell receptor (beta chain) is from a study of CD4 T cells in relation to SARS-CoV-2 and coronaviruses. Overall study: ViraFEST: approximately 10-day antigen culture of PBMCs, then TCR beta CDR3 sequencing. The HLA restriction of the shared crossreactive spike epitopes was mapped.

Unexposed donor CD4+ T cells date from about 2011-2018, before the COVID-19 pandemic. Isolation of CD4+ T cells took place after less than 11 days in culture. Unexposed-donor CD4+ T cells were probed with SARS-CoV-2 S/N and four cold-coronavirus spikes, cells permitting. Clones were sequenced by immunoSEQ multiplex PCR, and TCRdb holds only the in-frame ones, with some missing. The sample records roughly 14,000 clones, under 85% being singletons. Study results and limitations: Roughly 69% of donors had memory CD4+ clonotypes crossrecognizing SARS-CoV-2 and common cold coronavirus spike.

Concerning this clone: Its matching antigen is unknown.

V was cut by 0 bases and J by 4 bases, with 9 bases left in between. The germline V gene encodes CDR1 GTSNPN and CDR2 SVGIG (reference sequence). CDR3 size: 13 residues. The sequence was collected from a human donor in good health. Sequencing was performed on CD4+ T cells from PBMCs, cultured in vitro. This chain connects TRBV30 to TRBJ1-1, with D maybe TRBD1 (6 bases). The CDR3 is CAWSVYRVTEAFF. The DNA for the CDR3 is TGTGCCTGGAGTGTATACAGGGTCACTGAAGCTTTCTTT.